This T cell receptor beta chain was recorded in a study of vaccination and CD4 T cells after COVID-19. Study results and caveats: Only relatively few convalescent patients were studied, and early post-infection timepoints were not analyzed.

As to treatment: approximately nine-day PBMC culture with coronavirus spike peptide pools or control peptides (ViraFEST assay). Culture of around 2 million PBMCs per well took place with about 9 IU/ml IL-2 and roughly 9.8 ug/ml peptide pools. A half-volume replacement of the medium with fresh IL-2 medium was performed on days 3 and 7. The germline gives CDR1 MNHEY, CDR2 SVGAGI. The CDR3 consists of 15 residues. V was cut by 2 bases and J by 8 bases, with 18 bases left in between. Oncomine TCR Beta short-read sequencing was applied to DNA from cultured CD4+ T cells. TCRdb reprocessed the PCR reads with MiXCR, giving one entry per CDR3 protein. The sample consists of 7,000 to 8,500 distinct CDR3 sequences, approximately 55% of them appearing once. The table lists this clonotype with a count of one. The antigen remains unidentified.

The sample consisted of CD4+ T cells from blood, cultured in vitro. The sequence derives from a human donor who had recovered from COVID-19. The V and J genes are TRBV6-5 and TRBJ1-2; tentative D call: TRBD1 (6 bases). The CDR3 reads CASSYTYRDSGGYTF. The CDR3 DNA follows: TGTGCCAGCAGTTACACATACAGGGACTCTGGCGGCTACACCTTC.